This note documents a single T cell receptor (beta chain) sequence. V was clipped by 0 bases and J by 8 bases, with 16 bases between them. Germline CDR1 SNHLY, CDR2 FYNNEI. The CDR3 covers 15 residues. Amplification used 60 Vbeta primers and 13 Jbeta primers. TCRdb's copy holds only in-frame clones and misses some; the assay was immunoSEQ multiplex PCR. The table has about 120,000 clones, 75% to 80% seen once; the top ten hold around 10%. The data stem from a study of cytomegalovirus exposure and HLA in healthy donors. Study context: Out of 180 million or so T cells, an earlier analysis found roughly 100 million unique TCR beta sequences in total.

The specimen was PBMCs. The sequence was collected from a woman aged 40 to 55 in good health and CMV-seropositive. The V and J genes are TRBV2 and TRBJ1-2; possible D gene TRBD1, 6 bases. The CDR3 reads CASSEATGHWMGYTF. Written as DNA, the CDR3 is TGTGCCAGCAGTGAAGCAACGGGACATTGGATGGGCTACACCTTC.